A single sample gave rise to the 26 T cell receptor beta chains below, sequenced in a study of beta chain features in type 1 diabetes. Reverse transcribing all isolated RNA meant expressed TCRB transcripts were sequenced. Only in-frame clones appear in the TCRdb table, and some are missing; sequencing was by immunoSEQ multiplex PCR. The repertoire holds approximately 170,000 clones, with over 7.5% as singletons. The sequenced material came from central memory CD4+ T cells from blood. Every receptor here comes from a woman under 30 in good health.

The chain is built from TRBV18 and TRBJ2-1; D perhaps matches TRBD2 (6 bases). The CDR3 runs to 12 residues. Trimming took off 8 bases at V and 8 bases at J, with 13 bases between the two ends. Germline V gene data show CDR1 as KGHSH and CDR2 as LQKENI. CDR3 region: CASLRRGDEQFF. CDR3 in DNA: TGTGCCAGCCTTCGGAGGGGCGATGAGCAGTTCTTC.

This clone was observed at least ten times. The CDR3 DNA reads as TGTGCCAGCAGCCCAGACAGGGCACGAGAACTGTTTTTT. Its protein product is CASSPDRARELFF. The chain joins TRBV7-8 to TRBJ1-4, with TRBD1 matching over 7 bases. V lost 5 bases and J lost 12; bases outside the gene matches: 9. The germline V gene has CDR1 SGHVS and CDR2 FQNEAQ. This CDR3 contains 13 residues.

The chain is built from TRBV4-2 and TRBJ1-2, with D unclear. CDR1 is LGHNA and CDR2 is YNFKEQ in the germline V gene. Trimming shortened V by 1 base and J by 4 bases, and 13 bases separated the two germline ends. This CDR3 is built from 15 residues. The CDR3 DNA follows: TGTGCCAGCAGCCAAGTAGAGGGAGGCTCCTATGGCTACACCTTC. Protein product: CASSQVEGGSYGYTF.

This clone was recorded a few times. Additional DNA sequences in this sample encode the identical CDR3. The rearrangement joins TRBV9 to TRBJ2-1, with 10 nucleotides matching TRBD2. Looked up from germline, CDR1 is SGDLS and CDR2 is YYNGEE. Germline trimming cut 4 bases from V and 8 bases from J; bases unmatched to any gene: 6. The CDR3 runs to 14 residues. This CDR3 is CASSPQLAGDEQFF. CDR3 DNA sequence: TGTGCCAGCAGCCCCCAGCTAGCGGGAGATGAGCAGTTCTTC.

The sample holds many counts of this clone. The genes are TRBV4-2 and TRBJ2-7; 12 positions agree with TRBD2. The CDR3 runs to 16 residues. Trimming at V came to 0 bases and at J to 4 bases, leaving 4 bases not matched to a gene. Germline V gene data show CDR1 as LGHNA and CDR2 as YNFKEQ. The CDR3 reads CASSQDLGTSGYEQYF. The CDR3 coding sequence is TGTGCCAGCAGCCAAGATCTAGGGACTAGCGGGTACGAGCAGTACTTC.

This clone was counted only a few times. The V and J genes are TRBV11-3 and TRBJ2-1, with 10 bases matching TRBD2. V lost 2 bases and J lost 0; bases outside the gene matches: 4. CDR3 length: 17 amino acids. CDR1 SGHNT and CDR2 YENEEA come from the germline V gene. CDR3 region: CASSLLAGGGSYNEQFF. CDR3 coding DNA: TGTGCCAGCAGCTTATTAGCGGGAGGCGGCTCCTACAATGAGCAGTTCTTC.

In its sample, this clone is medium-sized (0.01 to 0.1%). The rearrangement uses TRBV30 and TRBJ2-7, with D uncertain. This CDR3 is built from 11 residues. The germline V gene encodes CDR1 GTSNPN and CDR2 SVGIG (reference sequence). The V and J ends lost 1 base and 3 bases respectively, with 4 bases between them. Here the CDR3 DNA reads TGTGCCTGGAGTGCCTTCTACGAGCAGTACTTC. As protein: CAWSAFYEQYF.

This clone was counted a few times. V and J are TRBV4-1 and TRBJ1-4, with D hard to call. This CDR3 comprises 16 residues. Per the germline V gene, CDR1 is MGHRA and CDR2 is YSYEKL. V was cut by 0 bases and J by 4 bases, with 12 bases left in between. CDR3 DNA sequence: TGCGCCAGCAGCCAAGACCATGCCCGGGGTAATGAAAAACTGTTTTTT. Residues: CASSQDHARGNEKLFF.

A note on this clone: This sample also contains other DNA sequences that code for the same CDR3. V is TRBV2 and J is TRBJ2-3; no definite D call. This CDR3 comprises 12 residues. CDR1 is SNHLY and CDR2 is FYNNEI in the germline V gene. Trimming left V 2 bases short and J 4 bases short, with 4 bases between. CDR3 DNA: TGTGCCAGCAGTGAAACATCAGATACGCAGTATTTT. It specifies CASSETSDTQYF.

This chain joins TRBV4-3 and TRBJ2-3; 8 nucleotides line up with TRBD2. The CDR3 contains 16 residues. CDR1 and CDR2 from the germline V gene are LGHNA and YSLEER. Trimming cost V 6 bases and J 2 bases; bases outside gene matches: 10. The DNA of the CDR3 is TGCGCCAGCAGGAAGGCGGGGGGCCGAATCACAGATACGCAGTATTTT. Amino acid sequence: CASRKAGGRITDTQYF.

This clone was counted many times. V gene TRBV7-9 combines with J gene TRBJ1-1, with TRBD1 as a possible D gene (5 bases). Germline V lookup: CDR1 SEHNR, CDR2 FQNEAQ (reference sequence). This CDR3 comprises 14 residues. The V end lost 5 bases, the J end lost 2 bases, and 12 bases lay between the germline ends. The CDR3 region has the DNA TGTGCCAGCAGCCCGAGGGACTATAACACTGAAGCTTTCTTT. It is translated as CASSPRDYNTEAFF.

This chain links TRBV18 with TRBJ2-6, with 8 positions matching TRBD2. The V and J ends lost 2 bases and 4 bases, in that order; junction bases with no gene match: 4. Germline V gene data show CDR1 as KGHSH and CDR2 as LQKENI. The CDR3 is 16 amino acids. The CDR3 bases are TGTGCCAGCTCACCATCGGGAGGGTCCGGGGCCAACGTCCTGACTTTC. Protein: CASSPSGGSGANVLTF. The whole variable domain, remainder taken from reference TRBV18 and TRBJ2-6, is NAGVMQNPRHLVRRRGQEARLRCSPMKGHSHVYWYRQLPEEGLKFMVYLQKENIIDESGMPKERFSAEFPKEGPSILRIQQVVRGDSAAYFCASSPSGGSGANVLTFGAGSRLTVL.

This rearrangement joins TRBV4-2 to TRBJ1-1; unclear D gene. This CDR3 spans 13 amino acids. V was cut by 0 bases and J by 7 bases, with 9 bases left in between. Germline values: CDR1 LGHNA, CDR2 YNFKEQ. The CDR3: CASSQDRVSEAFF. The CDR3 coding sequence is TGTGCCAGCAGCCAAGATCGCGTAAGTGAAGCTTTCTTT.

The chain is built from TRBV11-2 and TRBJ2-7, with TRBD2 matching 8 bases. Per germline, CDR1 SGHAT and CDR2 FQNNGV. J lost 7 bases, V lost 3 bases, and 8 bases had no gene match. The CDR3 runs to 14 residues. CDR3 residues: CASSFGTRDLEQYF. The CDR3 DNA sequence: TGTGCCAGCAGCTTCGGGACTAGAGACCTGGAGCAGTACTTC.

This clone was seen a few times. The chain combines TRBV4-2 with TRBJ2-7; TRBD2 agrees at 12 bases. Trimming took 5 bases from V and 0 from J; bases not matched to a gene: 8. The CDR3 contains 17 residues. Germline loops: CDR1 LGHNA, CDR2 YNFKEQ. CDR3 bases: TGTGCCAGCAGCGGGACTACTAGCGGGAGGAGCTCCTACGAGCAGTACTTC. Encoded protein: CASSGTTSGRSSYEQYF.

The chain is built from TRBV6-1 and TRBJ2-5, with 8 bases fitting TRBD1. This CDR3 is 14 amino acids long. In germline, CDR1 is MNHNS, CDR2 SASEGT. J was trimmed by 7 bases and V by 4 bases; bases with no gene match: 8. This CDR3 reads CASSGTGTAGTQYF. The CDR3 coding sequence is TGTGCCAGCAGTGGGACAGGGACGGCCGGGACCCAGTACTTC.

For the CDR3, the DNA is TGTGCCTATGGGGGGGGCCTTGGCTACACCTTC. Amino acids: CAYGGGLGYTF. The rearrangement joins TRBV30 to TRBJ1-2; D might be TRBD1 (6 bases). Trimming took 7 bases from V and 7 from J, leaving 13 bases between them. Germline V gene lookup returns CDR1 GTSNPN and CDR2 SVGIG (reference sequence). The CDR3 has 11 amino acids.

There are a few counts of this clone. The chain joins TRBV27 to TRBJ2-6, with 9 bases that match TRBD1. The V and J ends lost 4 bases and 0 bases, in that order; junction bases with no gene match: 7. Germline V gene data show CDR1 as MNHEY and CDR2 as SMNVEV (reference sequence). The CDR3 consists of 18 residues. CDR3: CASSSDRGLSSGANVLTF. CDR3 DNA sequence: TGTGCCAGCAGTTCCGACAGGGGGTTAAGCTCTGGGGCCAACGTCCTGACTTTC.

This clone was seen repeatedly, ten times or more. V gene TRBV28 combines with J gene TRBJ1-5, with 8 positions matching TRBD1. The CDR3 is 17 residues long. With V trimmed by 4 bases and J by 2 bases, 10 bases remained unmatched. Germline lookup yields CDR1 MDHEN and CDR2 SYDVKM. DNA for the CDR3: TGTGCCAGCAGTTCCCAAGCCCGGACAGGGCGCAATCAGCCCCAGCATTTT. The encoded protein is CASSSQARTGRNQPQHF.

Only a few counts were recorded for this clone. The V and J genes are TRBV7-2 and TRBJ2-1, with D perhaps matching TRBD2 (6 bases). The germline gives CDR1 SGHTA, CDR2 FQGNSA. Trimming left V 5 bases short and J 8 bases short, with 13 bases between. This CDR3 contains 13 residues. CDR3 sequence reads: CASSLGGIDEQFF. The CDR3 nucleotides are TGTGCCAGCAGCCTCGGGGGAATCGATGAGCAGTTCTTC. Full variable domain (missing parts from reference TRBV7-2 and TRBJ2-1): GAGVSQSPSNKVTEKGKDVELRCDPISGHTALYWYRQSLGQGLEFLIYFQGNSAPDKSGLPSDRFSAERTGGSVSTLTIQRTQQEDSAVYLCASSLGGIDEQFFGPGTRLTVL.

This clone was recorded many times. The junction departs from germline at one end; a sequencing error may be responsible. The J gene is TRBJ2-6, the V gene TRBV7-7; a weak D match, TRBD2 (5 bases). Germline-derived CDR1 and CDR2 are SSHAT and FNYEAQ (reference sequence). There are 15 residues in the CDR3. The CDR3 here is CASSSGVSGANVLTF. CDR3 coding DNA: TGTGCTAGCAGCTCCGGGGTATCTGGGGCCAACGTCCTGACTTTC.

This rearrangement joins TRBV29-1 to TRBJ2-1; D call uncertain. The ends were cut back, 5 bases at V and 4 bases at J, with 6 bases in the middle. This CDR3 spans 11 amino acids. CDR1 SQVTM and CDR2 ANQGSEA come from the germline V gene. CDR3 in amino acids: CSVYLYNEQFF. Written as DNA, the CDR3 is TGCAGCGTTTACTTATACAATGAGCAGTTCTTC.

This clone came up a few times. This chain uses TRBV7-9 with TRBJ2-1; D not certain. The CDR3 is 14 residues long. Looked up from germline, CDR1 is SEHNR and CDR2 is FQNEAQ (reference sequence). The V gene lost 4 bases and the J gene lost 7 bases, with 14 bases spanning the gap. The DNA of the CDR3 is TGTGCCAGCAGCTCTCCGTCTGAGAGGAATGAGCAGTTCTTC. Amino acids: CASSSPSERNEQFF.

J is TRBJ2-1 and V is TRBV7-9; TRBD2 agrees at 8 bases. The CDR3 extends over 15 amino acids. Germline CDR1 reads SEHNR; CDR2 reads FQNEAQ (reference sequence). With 3 bases clipped from V and 10 bases from J, the junction kept 11 bases outside the gene matches. The CDR3 loop is CASSFATGRGGEQFF. DNA for the CDR3: TGTGCCAGCAGCTTCGCGACTGGCCGGGGGGGAGAGCAGTTCTTC.

The chain uses TRBV4-2 and TRBJ2-3, with 9 bases that match TRBD2. Germline values: CDR1 LGHNA, CDR2 YNFKEQ. CDR3 length: 15 residues. The V segment lost 4 bases and the J segment 1 base; nucleotides outside the gene matches: 3. DNA of the CDR3: TGTGCCAGCAGCCCTCGGACTAGCGGCACAGATACGCAGTATTTT. It is translated as CASSPRTSGTDTQYF.

This chain uses TRBV5-1 with TRBJ1-4; D uncertain. From germline, CDR1 is SGHRS and CDR2 YFSETQ. This CDR3 region has 14 residues. V gave up 5 bases and J gave up 8 bases, with 16 bases separating them. The CDR3 sequence: CASRLGGQEEKLFF. The CDR3 DNA reads as TGCGCCAGCAGACTTGGTGGTCAAGAAGAAAAACTGTTTTTT.